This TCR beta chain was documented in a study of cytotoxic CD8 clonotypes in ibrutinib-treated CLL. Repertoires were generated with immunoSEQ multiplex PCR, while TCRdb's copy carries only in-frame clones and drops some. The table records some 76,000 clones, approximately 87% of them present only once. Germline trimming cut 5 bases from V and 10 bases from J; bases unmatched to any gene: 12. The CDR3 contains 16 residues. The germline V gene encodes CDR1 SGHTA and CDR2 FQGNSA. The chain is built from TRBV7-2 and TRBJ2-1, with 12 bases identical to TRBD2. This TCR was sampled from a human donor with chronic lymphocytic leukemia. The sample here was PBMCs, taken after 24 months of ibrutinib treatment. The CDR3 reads CASSPEGLAGFQEQFF. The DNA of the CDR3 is TGTGCCAGCAGCCCGGAAGGACTAGCGGGATTCCAGGAGCAGTTCTTC.